These 27 T cell receptor beta chains originate from one sample sequenced in a study of cytomegalovirus exposure and HLA in healthy donors. Profiling relied on immunoSEQ multiplex PCR, and the TCRdb table lists in-frame clones only, not all of them. The sample yields about 120,000 clones, around 86% seen once. Input material: PBMCs. The receptors stem from a woman younger than 35 in good health and CMV-seronegative.

The chain employs TRBV6-6 and TRBJ2-2; D may be TRBD2 (5 bases). Germline assignment: CDR1 MNHNY and CDR2 SVGAGI (reference sequence). The CDR3 length is 13 residues. V lost 6 bases, J lost 6 bases, and 11 bases lay in between. The CDR3 loop reads CASRRVFPGELFF. The DNA for the CDR3 is TGTGCCAGCAGGAGGGTATTTCCCGGGGAGCTGTTTTTT.

The chain joins TRBV5-1 to TRBJ2-1; possibly TRBD2 for D (5 bases). CDR3 length equals 14 residues. Trimming stripped 2 bases from V and 5 bases from J, with 11 bases between. Germline V gene lookup returns CDR1 SGHRS and CDR2 YFSETQ. The CDR3 sequence is CASSFKRENNEQFF. CDR3 in DNA: TGCGCCAGCAGCTTCAAACGGGAAAACAATGAGCAGTTCTTC.

As regards this clone: The same CDR3 can be traced to other DNA sequences in this sample. The rearrangement uses TRBV6-1 and TRBJ1-5; 10 bases line up with TRBD1. Germline lookup yields CDR1 MNHNS and CDR2 SASEGT. CDR3 length: 18 residues. V lost 3 bases to trimming and J lost 0 bases; unmatched junction nucleotides: 8. For the CDR3, the DNA is TGTGCCAGCAGTGAGCGGGGACAGGGGCTATATAGCAATCAGCCCCAGCATTTT. Protein product: CASSERGQGLYSNQPQHF.

The genes are TRBV9 and TRBJ2-1; 8 bases align to TRBD2. Germline V lookup: CDR1 SGDLS, CDR2 YYNGEE. After removal of 3 bases from V and 6 bases from J, the junction contained 8 bases not matched to a gene. CDR3 size: 15 residues. The CDR3 nucleotides are TGTGCCAGCAGCGCGAGCGGGAGCCCTTTCAATGAGCAGTTCTTC. Protein sequence: CASSASGSPFNEQFF.

This chain links TRBV4-1 with TRBJ1-1; 8 nucleotides align to TRBD1. This CDR3 is 17 amino acids long. Looked up from germline, CDR1 is MGHRA and CDR2 is YSYEKL. Trimming at V came to 0 bases and at J to 7 bases, leaving 13 bases not matched to a gene. Here the CDR3 reads CASSQDKRTGLYFEAFF. The CDR3 DNA is TGCGCCAGCAGCCAAGATAAGAGGACAGGGCTTTACTTTGAAGCTTTCTTT.

V gene TRBV19 combines with J gene TRBJ2-3; D unclear. Germline V gene sequence: CDR1 LNHDA, CDR2 SQIVND (reference sequence). V dropped 1 base and J dropped 4 bases, with 6 bases sitting between them. CDR3 length: 13 amino acids. CDR3 sequence: CASSIVPADTQYF. The CDR3 DNA is TGTGCCAGTAGTATAGTGCCGGCAGATACGCAGTATTTT.

The rearrangement uses TRBV6-5 and TRBJ1-5, with TRBD1 identical over 7 bases. The junction had 7 bases not matched to a gene; V was cut back by 4 bases and J by 16 bases. The CDR3 consists of 11 residues. From germline, CDR1 is MNHEY and CDR2 SVGAGI. CDR3 nucleotide sequence: TGTGCCAGCAGTTCCGGGACAGCCTACCATTTT. Its translation is CASSSGTAYHF.

The V gene is TRBV21-1, the J gene TRBJ2-7; the table's D call of TRBD2 was not tested on the DNA. TRBV21-1 constitutes a pseudogene. The CDR3 runs 16 residues. CDR3 bases: TGTGCCAGCAGCAAAGTGGAGCGGGAGTCCTCCTACGAGCAGTACTTC. This encodes CASSKVERESSYEQYF.

This sequence joins TRBV5-4 and TRBJ1-1; 7 bases map to TRBD1. The trim removed 3 bases at V and 4 bases at J, leaving 6 bases unmatched. CDR1 is SGHNT and CDR2 is YYREEE in the germline V gene (reference sequence). The CDR3 runs to 14 residues. CDR3 loop: CASSYRGGGTEAFF. The DNA for the CDR3 is TGTGCCAGCAGCTACAGGGGTGGTGGCACTGAAGCTTTCTTT.

J is TRBJ1-2 and V is TRBV10-3; D is ambiguous. CDR3 length equals 14 residues. V lost 6 bases to trimming and J lost 4 bases, with 15 bases between them. Germline-derived CDR1 and CDR2 are ENHRY and SYGVKD. The CDR3 sequence: CAISWSDEVYGYTF. The CDR3 region has the DNA TGTGCCATCAGCTGGAGTGATGAGGTCTATGGCTACACCTTC.

The genes are TRBV5-5 and TRBJ2-3; 8 bases agree with TRBD2. Germline values: CDR1 SGHKS, CDR2 YYEKEE (reference sequence). This CDR3 has 15 residues. The junction had 7 bases not matched to a gene; V was cut back by 3 bases and J by 4 bases. CDR3 residues: CASSSLAEGADTQYF. CDR3 nucleotide sequence: TGTGCCAGCAGCTCACTAGCGGAGGGCGCAGATACGCAGTATTTT. Complete variable domain (other parts from reference TRBV5-5 and TRBJ2-3): DAGVTQSPTHLIKTRGQQVTLRCSPISGHKSVSWYQQVLGQGPQFIFQYYEKEERGRGNFPDRFSARQFPNYSSELNVNALLLGDSALYLCASSSLAEGADTQYFGPGTRLTVL.

This chain uses TRBV4-1 with TRBJ2-5, with 8 bases lining up with TRBD1. CDR1 and CDR2 from the germline V gene are MGHRA and YSYEKL. This CDR3 is built from 16 residues. Trimming removed 1 base from V and 5 bases from J; junction bases left unmatched: 9. The CDR3 region has the DNA TGCGCCAGCAGCCAAGGAGGCAGGGGGCAACGGGAGACCCAGTACTTC. Translated, it gives CASSQGGRGQRETQYF.

The J gene is TRBJ2-7, the V gene TRBV11-3, with D possibly being TRBD1 (5 bases). The V and J ends lost 6 bases and 5 bases respectively, with 11 bases between them. Germline CDR1 and CDR2: SGHNT and YENEEA. CDR3 length equals 12 residues. CDR3 region: CASSVGANEQYF. CDR3 DNA sequence: TGTGCCAGCAGTGTAGGGGCCAACGAGCAGTACTTC.

The gene calls are TRBV28 and TRBJ2-4, with 12 positions matching TRBD2. The V gene end was trimmed by 3 bases and the J gene end by 0 bases; junction bases not matched to a gene: 9. The CDR3 spans 19 residues. Germline lookup yields CDR1 MDHEN and CDR2 SYDVKM. CDR3 loop: CASSFSGLAGSLAKNIQYF. Here the CDR3 DNA reads TGTGCCAGCAGTTTCTCCGGACTAGCGGGGAGCCTAGCCAAAAACATTCAGTACTTC. Supplemented by reference TRBV28 and TRBJ2-4, the full variable domain reads DVKVTQSSRYLVKRTGEKVFLECVQDMDHENMFWYRQDPGLGLRLIYFSYDVKMKEKGDIPEGYSVSREKKERFSLILESASTNQTSMYLCASSFSGLAGSLAKNIQYFGAGTRLSVL.

In this sample, this clone turned up once. This chain uses TRBV29-1 with TRBJ2-1, with 12 bases lining up with TRBD2. The CDR3 length is 11 residues. Germline V CDR1 and CDR2: SQVTM, ANQGSEA. V was clipped by 3 bases and J by 13 bases; unmatched bases: 1. As DNA, the CDR3 is TGCAGCGTTGAGGGACTAGCGGGCCAGTTCTTC. It translates to CSVEGLAGQFF.

This clone was detected once. This rearrangement joins TRBV30 to TRBJ2-3, with TRBD2 identical over 15 bases. Losses at the gene ends were 6 bases for V and 10 bases for J; bases not matched to a gene: 5. Germline V gene data show CDR1 as GTSNPN and CDR2 as SVGIG (reference sequence). The CDR3 has 13 amino acids. The DNA of the CDR3 is TGTGCCTGTGGGACTAGCGGGAGGAAAGCGCAGTATTTT. Translating gives CACGTSGRKAQYF. The full variable domain, with the rest looked up from reference TRBV30 and TRBJ2-3, is SQTIHQWPATLVQPVGSPLSLECTVEGTSNPNLYWYRQAAGRGLQLLFYSVGIGQISSEVPQNLSASRPQDRQFILSSKKLLLSDSGFYLCACGTSGRKAQYFGPGTRLTVL.

The chain recombines TRBV7-9 with TRBJ2-2, with D possibly matching TRBD1 (5 bases). V was cut by 5 bases and J by 7 bases, with 23 bases left in between. CDR3 size: 17 residues. Germline CDR1 is SEHNR and CDR2 is FQNEAQ (reference sequence). The CDR3 bases are TGTGCCAGCAGCGCGCAGGGTGTCTGGGCTAACGGCGGGGAGCTGTTTTTT. Translating it yields CASSAQGVWANGGELFF. The full variable domain, rest sourced from reference TRBV7-9 and TRBJ2-2, is DTGVSQNPRHKITKRGQNVTFRCDPISEHNRLYWYRQTLGQGPEFLTYFQNEAQLEKSRLLSDRFSAERPKGSFSTLEIQRTEQGDSAMYLCASSAQGVWANGGELFFGEGSRLTVL.

This clone appeared once. The V gene is TRBV4-1, the J gene TRBJ2-7; maybe TRBD2 (5 bases). The ends were cut back, 8 bases at V and 0 bases at J, with 14 bases in the middle. This CDR3 region has 14 residues. Germline assignment: CDR1 MGHRA and CDR2 YSYEKL. The CDR3 reads CASSRPRDSYEQYF. CDR3 sequence (DNA): TGCGCCAGCTCCCGTCCCCGGGACTCCTACGAGCAGTACTTC.

V usage is TRBV7-9 and J usage is TRBJ1-1, with TRBD1 as a possible D gene (5 bases). This CDR3 is built from 15 residues. V was clipped by 0 bases and J by 4 bases, with 12 bases between them. Germline CDR1 is SEHNR and CDR2 is FQNEAQ (reference sequence). The DNA for the CDR3 is TGTGCCAGCAGCTTAGCGCTTCGGGGGGGCACTGAAGCTTTCTTT. Translation: CASSLALRGGTEAFF.

The V and J genes are TRBV5-1 and TRBJ2-3; 15 bases fit TRBD2. Looked up from germline, CDR1 is SGHRS and CDR2 is YFSETQ. CDR3 size: 17 residues. V was clipped by 2 bases and J by 3 bases; unmatched bases: 4. CDR3 sequence: CASSLGLAGGLTDTQYF. The CDR3 DNA sequence: TGCGCCAGCAGCTTAGGACTAGCGGGAGGGCTGACAGATACGCAGTATTTT.

This clone showed up just once. J is TRBJ2-1 and V is TRBV18, with a tentative D call TRBD2 (5 bases). This CDR3 has 15 residues. Germline CDR1 and CDR2: KGHSH and LQKENI. Trimming left V 0 bases short and J 5 bases short, with 11 bases between. The CDR3, as DNA: TGTGCCAGCTCACCACCTTCCCGGGGAAACAATGAGCAGTTCTTC. This codes for CASSPPSRGNNEQFF. Based on the CDR3 plus reference TRBV18 and TRBJ2-1, the full variable domain is NAGVMQNPRHLVRRRGQEARLRCSPMKGHSHVYWYRQLPEEGLKFMVYLQKENIIDESGMPKERFSAEFPKEGPSILRIQQVVRGDSAAYFCASSPPSRGNNEQFFGPGTRLTVL.

The CDR3, as DNA: TGTGCCAGCAAACAGCTGGTAGGGACTCCTAACGAGCAGTACTTC. Translation gives CASKQLVGTPNEQYF. The rearrangement links TRBV11-2 to TRBJ2-7, with D possibly matching TRBD2 (6 bases). Germline-derived CDR1 and CDR2 are SGHAT and FQNNGV. V lost 7 bases to trimming and J lost 5 bases, with 21 bases between them. This CDR3 spans 15 amino acids.

The chain couples TRBV5-4 to TRBJ2-5, with a possible D match to TRBD2 (7 bases). Germline CDR1 SGHNT, CDR2 YYREEE (reference sequence). The germline V and J ends were trimmed by 4 bases and 5 bases, with 15 bases remaining between them. The CDR3 contains 14 residues. The CDR3 is CASSGGGGGETQYF. The DNA for the CDR3 is TGTGCCAGCAGCGGGGGAGGGGGTGGTGAGACCCAGTACTTC.

CDR3 sequence: CSAVGDTLGSEAFF. DNA for the CDR3: TGCAGCGCCGTCGGGGACACCCTTGGATCTGAAGCTTTCTTT. The rearrangement uses TRBV29-1 and TRBJ1-1; tentative D call: TRBD1 (6 bases). Germline V gene lookup returns CDR1 SQVTM and CDR2 ANQGSEA. The V and J ends lost 7 bases and 6 bases respectively, with 21 bases between them. The CDR3 extends over 14 amino acids.

The genes are TRBV5-4 and TRBJ2-1; 10 bases agree with TRBD2. From germline, CDR1 is SGHNT and CDR2 YYREEE (reference sequence). The CDR3 loop spans 15 amino acids. V dropped 1 base and J dropped 7; count of bases not matched to a gene: 5. In DNA form, the CDR3 reads TGTGCCAGCAGCTTGAATAGCGGGAGGAGGAATGAGCAGTTCTTC. Amino acids: CASSLNSGRRNEQFF.

The chain uses TRBV9 and TRBJ2-2, with D perhaps matching TRBD2 (6 bases). The CDR3 spans 17 residues. V was shortened by 0 bases and J by 4 bases, with 16 bases between the two germline ends. Germline V gene sequence: CDR1 SGDLS, CDR2 YYNGEE. CDR3: CASSVGHTGEATGELFF. Written as DNA, the CDR3 is TGTGCCAGCAGCGTAGGGCATACGGGAGAGGCCACCGGGGAGCTGTTTTTT.

The V call is TRBV5-4, the J call TRBJ2-2; D possibly corresponds to TRBD2 (7 bases). The CDR3 extends over 16 amino acids. Germline V gene data show CDR1 as SGHNT and CDR2 as YYREEE (reference sequence). Trimming stripped 7 bases from V and 2 bases from J, with 18 bases between. CDR3 sequence reads: CASLAQGRANTGELFF. The DNA for the CDR3 is TGTGCCAGCCTCGCCCAGGGGAGGGCTAACACCGGGGAGCTGTTTTTT.